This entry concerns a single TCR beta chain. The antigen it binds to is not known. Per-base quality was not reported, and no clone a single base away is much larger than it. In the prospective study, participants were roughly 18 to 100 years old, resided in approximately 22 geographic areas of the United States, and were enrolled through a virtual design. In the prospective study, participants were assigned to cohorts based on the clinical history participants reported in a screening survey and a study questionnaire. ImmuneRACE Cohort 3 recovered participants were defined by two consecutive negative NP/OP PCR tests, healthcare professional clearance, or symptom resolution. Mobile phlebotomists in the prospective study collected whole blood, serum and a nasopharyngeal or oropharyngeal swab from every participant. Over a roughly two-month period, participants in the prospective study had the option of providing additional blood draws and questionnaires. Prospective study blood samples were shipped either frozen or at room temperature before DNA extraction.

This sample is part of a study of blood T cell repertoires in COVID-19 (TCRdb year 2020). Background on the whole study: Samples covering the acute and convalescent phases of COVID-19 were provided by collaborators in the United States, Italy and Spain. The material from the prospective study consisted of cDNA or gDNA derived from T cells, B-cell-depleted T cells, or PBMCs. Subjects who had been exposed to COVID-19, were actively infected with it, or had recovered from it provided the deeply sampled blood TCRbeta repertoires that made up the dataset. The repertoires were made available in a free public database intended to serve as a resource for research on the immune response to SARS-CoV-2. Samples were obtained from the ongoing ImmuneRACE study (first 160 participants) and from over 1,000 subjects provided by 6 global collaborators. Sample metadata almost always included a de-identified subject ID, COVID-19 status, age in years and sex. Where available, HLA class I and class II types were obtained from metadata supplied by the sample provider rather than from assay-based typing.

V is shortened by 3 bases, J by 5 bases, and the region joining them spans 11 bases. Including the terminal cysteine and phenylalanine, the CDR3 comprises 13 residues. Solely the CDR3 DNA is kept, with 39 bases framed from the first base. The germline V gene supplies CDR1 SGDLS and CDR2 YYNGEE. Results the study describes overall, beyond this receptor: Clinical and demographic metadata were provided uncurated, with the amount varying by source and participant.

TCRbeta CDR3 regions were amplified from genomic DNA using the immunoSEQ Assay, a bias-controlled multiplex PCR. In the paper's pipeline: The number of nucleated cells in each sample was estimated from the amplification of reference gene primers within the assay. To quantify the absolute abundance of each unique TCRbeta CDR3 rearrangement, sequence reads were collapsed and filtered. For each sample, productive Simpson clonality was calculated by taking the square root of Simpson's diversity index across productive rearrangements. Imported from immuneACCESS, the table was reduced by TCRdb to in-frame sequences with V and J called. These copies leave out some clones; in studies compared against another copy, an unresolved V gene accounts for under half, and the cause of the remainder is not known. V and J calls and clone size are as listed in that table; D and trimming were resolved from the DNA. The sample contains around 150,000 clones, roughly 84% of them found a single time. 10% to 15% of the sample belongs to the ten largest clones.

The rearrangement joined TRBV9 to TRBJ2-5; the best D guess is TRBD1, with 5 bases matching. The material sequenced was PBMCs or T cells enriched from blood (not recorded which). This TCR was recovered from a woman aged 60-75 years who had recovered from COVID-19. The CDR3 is CASSATSGETQYF. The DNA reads TGTGCCAGCAGCGCAACATCAGGGGAGACCCAGTACTTC.